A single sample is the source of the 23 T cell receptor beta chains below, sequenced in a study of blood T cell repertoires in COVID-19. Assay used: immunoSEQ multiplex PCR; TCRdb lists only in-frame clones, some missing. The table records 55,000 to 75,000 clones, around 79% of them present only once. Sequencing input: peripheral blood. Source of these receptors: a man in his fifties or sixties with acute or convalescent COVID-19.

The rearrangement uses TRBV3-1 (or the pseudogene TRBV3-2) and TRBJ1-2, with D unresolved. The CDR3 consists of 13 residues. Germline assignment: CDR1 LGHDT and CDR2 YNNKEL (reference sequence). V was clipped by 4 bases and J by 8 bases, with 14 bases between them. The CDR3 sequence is CASSLAGRGGYTF. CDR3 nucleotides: TGTGCCAGCAGCCTCGCGGGCCGTGGGGGCTACACCTTC.

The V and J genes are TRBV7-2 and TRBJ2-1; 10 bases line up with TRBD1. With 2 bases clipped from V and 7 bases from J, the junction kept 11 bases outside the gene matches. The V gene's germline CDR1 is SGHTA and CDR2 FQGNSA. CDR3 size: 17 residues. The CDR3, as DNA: TGTGCCAGCAGCTTATGGGTGGCTCGGACAGGGGGGAATGAGCAGTTCTTC. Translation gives CASSLWVARTGGNEQFF.

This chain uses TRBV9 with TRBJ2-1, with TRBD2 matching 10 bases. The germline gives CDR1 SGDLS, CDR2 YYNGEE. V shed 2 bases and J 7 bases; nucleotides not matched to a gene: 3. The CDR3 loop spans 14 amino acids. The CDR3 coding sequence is TGTGCCAGCAGCGTTACTAGCGGGGAAAATGAGCAGTTCTTC. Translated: CASSVTSGENEQFF.

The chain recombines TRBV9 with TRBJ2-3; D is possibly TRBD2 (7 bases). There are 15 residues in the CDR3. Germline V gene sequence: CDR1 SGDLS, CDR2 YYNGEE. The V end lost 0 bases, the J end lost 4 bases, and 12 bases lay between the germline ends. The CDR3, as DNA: TGTGCCAGCAGCGTAGATAGGGGGGGGCCAGATACGCAGTATTTT. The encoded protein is CASSVDRGGPDTQYF.

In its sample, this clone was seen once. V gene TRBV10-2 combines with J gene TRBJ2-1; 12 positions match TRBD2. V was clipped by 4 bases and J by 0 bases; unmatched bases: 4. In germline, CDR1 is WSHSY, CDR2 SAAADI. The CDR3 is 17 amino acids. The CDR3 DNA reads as TGCGCCAGCAGTGGACTAGCGGGGGAAAGCTCCTACAATGAGCAGTTCTTC. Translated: CASSGLAGESSYNEQFF.

Here the CDR3 DNA reads TGTGCCAGCAGAAACAGGGTTGGGGAAAAACTGTTTTTT. Translating it yields CASRNRVGEKLFF. The chain carries TRBV25-1 and TRBJ1-4, with a possible D match to TRBD1 (6 bases). Between the trimmed V and J ends, which lost 6 bases and 8 bases, there was a span of 13 bases. There are 13 residues in the CDR3. Germline CDR1 and CDR2: MGHDK and SYGVNS. Complete variable domain (other parts from reference TRBV25-1 and TRBJ1-4): EADIYQTPRYLVIGTGKKITLECSQTMGHDKMYWYQQDPGMELHLIHYSYGVNSTEKGDLSSESTVSRIRTEHFPLTLESARPSHTSQYLCASRNRVGEKLFFGSGTQLSVL.

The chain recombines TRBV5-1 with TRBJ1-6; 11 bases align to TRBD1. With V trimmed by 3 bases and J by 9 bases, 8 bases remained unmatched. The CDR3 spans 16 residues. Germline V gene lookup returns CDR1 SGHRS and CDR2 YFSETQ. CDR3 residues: CASSSSWDRGGSPLHF. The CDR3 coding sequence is TGCGCCAGCAGCTCCTCCTGGGACAGGGGGGGTTCACCCCTCCACTTT.

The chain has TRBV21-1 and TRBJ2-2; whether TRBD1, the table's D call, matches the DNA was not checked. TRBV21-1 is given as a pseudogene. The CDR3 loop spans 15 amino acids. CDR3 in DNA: TGTGCCAGCAGATATCAGTCAGGCTTGACCGGGGAGCTGTTTTTT. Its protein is CASRYQSGLTGELFF.

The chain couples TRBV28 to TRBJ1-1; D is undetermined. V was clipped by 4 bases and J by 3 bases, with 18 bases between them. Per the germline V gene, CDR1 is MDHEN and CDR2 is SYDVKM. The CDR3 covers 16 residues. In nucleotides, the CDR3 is TGTGCCAGCAGTTCCCCCGAGGGTCGTGGGGACACTGAAGCTTTCTTT. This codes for CASSSPEGRGDTEAFF.

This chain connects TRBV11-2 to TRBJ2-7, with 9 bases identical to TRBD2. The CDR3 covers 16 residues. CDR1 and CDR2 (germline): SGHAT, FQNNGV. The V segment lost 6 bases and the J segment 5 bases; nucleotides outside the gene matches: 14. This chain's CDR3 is CASSPTGLAGFNEQYF. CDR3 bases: TGTGCCAGCAGTCCTACTGGGCTAGCGGGATTCAACGAGCAGTACTTC. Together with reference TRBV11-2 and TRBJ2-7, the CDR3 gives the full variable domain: EAGVAQSPRYKIIEKRQSVAFWCNPISGHATLYWYQQILGQGPKLLIQFQNNGVVDDSQLPKDRFSAERLKGVDSTLKIQPAKLEDSAVYLCASSPTGLAGFNEQYFGPGTRLTVT.

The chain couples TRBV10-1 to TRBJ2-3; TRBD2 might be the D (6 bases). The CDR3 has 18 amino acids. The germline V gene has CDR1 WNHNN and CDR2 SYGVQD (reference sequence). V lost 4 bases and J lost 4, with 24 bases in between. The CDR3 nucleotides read TGCGCCAGCAGTGGGTCCGATTCGGGACTCCCTAGGTCAGATACGCAGTATTTT. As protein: CASSGSDSGLPRSDTQYF.

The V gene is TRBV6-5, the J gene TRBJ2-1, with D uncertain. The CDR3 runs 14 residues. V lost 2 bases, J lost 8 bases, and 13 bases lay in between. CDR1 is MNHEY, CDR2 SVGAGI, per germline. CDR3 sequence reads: CASSYQLMADEQFF. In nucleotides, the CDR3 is TGTGCCAGCAGTTACCAGCTAATGGCGGATGAGCAGTTCTTC.

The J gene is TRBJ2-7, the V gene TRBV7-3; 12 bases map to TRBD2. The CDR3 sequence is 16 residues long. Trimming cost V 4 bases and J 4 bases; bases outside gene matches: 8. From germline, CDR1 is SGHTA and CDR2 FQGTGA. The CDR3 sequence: CASSSRTSGKVYEQYF. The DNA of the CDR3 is TGTGCCAGCAGCTCCCGGACTAGCGGGAAAGTTTACGAGCAGTACTTC.

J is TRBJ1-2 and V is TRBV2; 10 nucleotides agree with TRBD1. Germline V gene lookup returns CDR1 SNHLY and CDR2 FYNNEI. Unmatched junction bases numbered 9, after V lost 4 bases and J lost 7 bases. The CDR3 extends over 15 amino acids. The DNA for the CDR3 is TGTGCCAGCAGTGCCCGGGACAGGGGAGTAGGTGGCTACACCTTC. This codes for CASSARDRGVGGYTF.

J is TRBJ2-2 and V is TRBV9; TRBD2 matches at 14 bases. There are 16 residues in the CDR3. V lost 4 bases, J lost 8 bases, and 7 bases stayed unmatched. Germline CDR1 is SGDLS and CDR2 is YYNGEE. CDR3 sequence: CASSLWTSGGMGELFF. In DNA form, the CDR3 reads TGTGCCAGCAGCTTGTGGACTAGCGGGGGGATGGGGGAGCTGTTTTTT.

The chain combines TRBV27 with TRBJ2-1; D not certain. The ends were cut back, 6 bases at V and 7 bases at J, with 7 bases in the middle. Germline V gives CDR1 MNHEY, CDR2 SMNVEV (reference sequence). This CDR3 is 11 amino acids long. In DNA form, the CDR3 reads TGTGCCAGCAGGTTACGGAATGAGCAGTTCTTC. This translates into CASRLRNEQFF.

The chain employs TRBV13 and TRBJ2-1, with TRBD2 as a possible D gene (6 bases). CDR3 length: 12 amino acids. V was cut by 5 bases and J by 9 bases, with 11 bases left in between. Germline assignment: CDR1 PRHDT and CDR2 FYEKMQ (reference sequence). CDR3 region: CASSPAGGEQFF. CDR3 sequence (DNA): TGTGCCAGCAGCCCGGCCGGGGGTGAGCAGTTCTTC.

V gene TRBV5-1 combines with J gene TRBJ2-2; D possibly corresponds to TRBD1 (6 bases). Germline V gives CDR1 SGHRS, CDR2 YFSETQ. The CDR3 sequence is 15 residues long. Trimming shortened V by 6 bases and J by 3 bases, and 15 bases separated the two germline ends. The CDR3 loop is CASNGFRGDTGELFF. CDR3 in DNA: TGCGCCAGCAATGGGTTCAGGGGCGACACCGGGGAGCTGTTTTTT.

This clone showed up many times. The CDR3 DNA follows: TGTGCCAGCAGCTCAAGGGGGCCGGAGACCCAGTACTTC. As protein: CASSSRGPETQYF. The gene calls are TRBV7-9 and TRBJ2-5; 7 bases are shared with TRBD1. This CDR3 region has 13 residues. With 4 bases clipped from V and 5 bases from J, the junction kept 4 bases outside the gene matches. CDR1 and CDR2 (germline): SEHNR, FQNEAQ (reference sequence).

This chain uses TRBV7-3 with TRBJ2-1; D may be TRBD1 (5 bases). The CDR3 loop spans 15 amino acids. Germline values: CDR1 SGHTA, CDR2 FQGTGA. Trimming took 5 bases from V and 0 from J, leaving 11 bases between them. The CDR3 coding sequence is TGTGCCAGCAGCCGTCAGGGTAGCTCCTACAATGAGCAGTTCTTC. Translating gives CASSRQGSSYNEQFF. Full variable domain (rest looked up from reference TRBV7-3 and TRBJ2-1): GAGVSQTPSNKVTEKGKYVELRCDPISGHTALYWYRQSLGQGPEFLIYFQGTGAADDSGLPNDRFFAVRPEGSVSTLKIQRTERGDSAVYLCASSRQGSSYNEQFFGPGTRLTVL.

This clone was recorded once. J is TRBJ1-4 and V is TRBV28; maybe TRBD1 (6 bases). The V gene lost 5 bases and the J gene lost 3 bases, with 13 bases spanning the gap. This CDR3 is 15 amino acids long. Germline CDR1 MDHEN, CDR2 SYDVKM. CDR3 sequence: CASSTTGSANEKLFF. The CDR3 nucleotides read TGTGCCAGCAGTACCACAGGGTCGGCTAATGAAAAACTGTTTTTT.

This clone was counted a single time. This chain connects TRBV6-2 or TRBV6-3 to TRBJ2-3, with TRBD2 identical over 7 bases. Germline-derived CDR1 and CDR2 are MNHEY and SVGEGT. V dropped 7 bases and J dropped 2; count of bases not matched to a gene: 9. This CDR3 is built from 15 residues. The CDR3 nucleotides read TGTGCCAGCACCCCCCAGCGGGACTACACAGATACGCAGTATTTT. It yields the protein CASTPQRDYTDTQYF.

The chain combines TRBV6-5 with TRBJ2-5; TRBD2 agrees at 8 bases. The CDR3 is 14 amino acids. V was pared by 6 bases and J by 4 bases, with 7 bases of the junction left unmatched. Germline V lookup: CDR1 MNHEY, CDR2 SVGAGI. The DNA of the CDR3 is TGTGCCAGCAGCCTACGGACTAGCATAGAGACCCAGTACTTC. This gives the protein CASSLRTSIETQYF.